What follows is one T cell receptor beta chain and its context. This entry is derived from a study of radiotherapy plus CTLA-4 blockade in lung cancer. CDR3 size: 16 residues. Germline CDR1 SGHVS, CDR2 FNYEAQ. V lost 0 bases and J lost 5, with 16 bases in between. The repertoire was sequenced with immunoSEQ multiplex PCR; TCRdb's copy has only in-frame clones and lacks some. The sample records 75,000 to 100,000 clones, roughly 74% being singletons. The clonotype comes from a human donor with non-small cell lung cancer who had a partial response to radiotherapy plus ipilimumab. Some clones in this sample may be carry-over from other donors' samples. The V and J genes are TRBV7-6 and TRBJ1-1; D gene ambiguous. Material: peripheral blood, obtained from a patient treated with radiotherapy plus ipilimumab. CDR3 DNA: TGTGCCAGCAGCTTAGCCTTGGCGCCGGGTGGAACTGAAGCTTTCTTT. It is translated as CASSLALAPGGTEAFF.